This TCR beta chain was recorded in a study of beta chain features in type 1 diabetes. Study-wide results and caveats: Shorter TCRB CDR3s, moderately but significantly so, were found in Type 1 diabetes patients in all four CD4+ subsets. More deletions and fewer insertions at VDJ junctions were seen in type 1 diabetes patients. Whether HLA type affects TCRB rearrangement stayed undetermined in the present work.

A note on this clone: As yet, its antigen is unknown.

In total, each donor contributed a single heparinised blood draw that averaged about 110 mL. All of the isolated RNA was reverse transcribed, so expressed TCRB transcripts were sequenced. Generated by immunoSEQ multiplex PCR, the TCRdb table keeps only in-frame clones and is missing some. The sample has over 100,000 clones; approximately 39% are singletons. The specimen was stem cell memory CD4+ T cells from blood. The receptor comes from a woman between 18 and 30 years old in good health.

CDR3 sequence (DNA): TGTGCCAGCAGTGTGGCATCGGGGTTCTATGGCTACACCTTC. This encodes CASSVASGFYGYTF. The rearrangement links TRBV6-1 to TRBJ1-2; D is undetermined. Trimming took 4 bases from V and 4 from J, leaving 13 bases between them. The CDR3 consists of 14 residues. Germline V gives CDR1 MNHNS, CDR2 SASEGT.